This T cell receptor (beta chain) was sequenced during a study of early T cells in non-severe SARS-CoV-2 infection. The length of the CDR3 is 15 residues. Looked up from germline, CDR1 is SGHRS and CDR2 is YFSETQ. Trimming took 0 bases from V and 5 from J; bases not matched to a gene: 7. The protocol attached unique molecular identifiers to individual cDNA molecules. From the 5' RACE reads, TCRdb called clonotypes with MiXCR, one entry per CDR3 protein. Of about 39,000 distinct CDR3 sequences in the sample, approximately 4.8% were seen once. The source is an adult who was a healthcare worker with PCR-confirmed SARS-CoV-2 infection or an uninfected control (not recorded which). The sequenced sample was whole blood. The genes are TRBV5-1 and TRBJ2-7; 8 bases fit TRBD2. Here the CDR3 reads CASSLEGLEGNEQYF. Here the CDR3 DNA reads TGCGCCAGCAGCTTGGAGGGACTAGAAGGGAACGAGCAGTACTTC. Filled out from reference TRBV5-1 and TRBJ2-7, the complete variable domain reads KAGVTQTPRYLIKTRGQQVTLSCSPISGHRSVSWYQQTPGQGLQFLFEYFSETQRNKGNFPGRFSGRQFSNSRSEMNVSTLELGDSALYLCASSLEGLEGNEQYFGPGTRLTVT.